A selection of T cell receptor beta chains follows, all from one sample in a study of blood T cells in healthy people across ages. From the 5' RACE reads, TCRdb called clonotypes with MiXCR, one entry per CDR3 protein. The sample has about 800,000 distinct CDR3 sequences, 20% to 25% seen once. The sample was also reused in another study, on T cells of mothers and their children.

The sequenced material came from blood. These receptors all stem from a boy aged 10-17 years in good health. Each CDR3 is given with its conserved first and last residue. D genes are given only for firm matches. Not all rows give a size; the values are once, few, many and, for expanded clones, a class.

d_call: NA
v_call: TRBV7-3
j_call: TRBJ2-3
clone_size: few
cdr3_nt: TGTGCCAGCAGGGGTTCTAGCACAGATACGCAGTATTTT
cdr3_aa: CASRGSSTDTQYF

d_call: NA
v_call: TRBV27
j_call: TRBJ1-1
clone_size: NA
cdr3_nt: TGTGCCAGCAGTACACAGGGTTTTTATGAAGCTTTCTTT
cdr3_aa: CASSTQGFYEAFF

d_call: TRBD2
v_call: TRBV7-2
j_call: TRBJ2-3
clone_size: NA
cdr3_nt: TGTGCCAGCAGCTTAGCGGAAGCGGGAGTTGAGCAGGATACGCAGTATTTT
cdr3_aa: CASSLAEAGVEQDTQYF

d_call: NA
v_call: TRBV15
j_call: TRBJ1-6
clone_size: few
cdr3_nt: TGTGCCACCAGCAGAGATCTAACAGGGTTGGAACCCCTCCACTTT
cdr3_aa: CATSRDLTGLEPLHF

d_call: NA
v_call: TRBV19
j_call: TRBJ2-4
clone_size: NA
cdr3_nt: TGTGCCAGTAGACCCTGGGACGCAACACCCAAAGACATTCAGTACTTC
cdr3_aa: CASRPWDATPKDIQYF

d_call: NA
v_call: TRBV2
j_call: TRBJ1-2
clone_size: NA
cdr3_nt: TGTGCCAGCAGTTTGGCTAGTACGGCGTCCTATGGCTACACCTTC
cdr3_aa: CASSLASTASYGYTF

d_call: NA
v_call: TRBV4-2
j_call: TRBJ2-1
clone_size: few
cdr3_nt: TGTGCCAGCAGCCAAGACTCAAGGGGGTCCTACAATGAGCAGTTCTTC
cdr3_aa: CASSQDSRGSYNEQFF

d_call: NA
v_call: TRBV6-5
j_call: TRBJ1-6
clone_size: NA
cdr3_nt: TGTGCCAGCAGTTACGGGCAGGGTAATTCACCCCTCCACTTT
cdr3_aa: CASSYGQGNSPLHF

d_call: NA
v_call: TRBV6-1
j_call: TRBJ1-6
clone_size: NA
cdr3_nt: TGTGCCACCATCGAGGGTCTAGAGGACCCGCCCCAGGGACCCCTCCACTTT
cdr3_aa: CATIEGLEDPPQGPLHF

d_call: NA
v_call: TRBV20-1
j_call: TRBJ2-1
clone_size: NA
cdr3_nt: TGCAGTGCTAGATCTAGCGTGTACAATGAGCAGTTCTTC
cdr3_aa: CSARSSVYNEQFF

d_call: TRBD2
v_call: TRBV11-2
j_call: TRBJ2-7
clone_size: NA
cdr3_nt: TGTGCCAGCAGAAACACCGGGGGGGAGCAGTACTTC
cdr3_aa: CASRNTGGEQYF

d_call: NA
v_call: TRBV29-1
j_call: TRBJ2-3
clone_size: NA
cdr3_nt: TGCAGCGTAGCGACAGAGCCAGATACGCAGTATTTT
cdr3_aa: CSVATEPDTQYF

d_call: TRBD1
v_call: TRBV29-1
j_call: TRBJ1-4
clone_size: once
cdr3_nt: TGCAGCGCTAAGACAGGGCTGAATGAAAAACTGTTTTTT
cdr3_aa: CSAKTGLNEKLFF